This entry features one T cell receptor beta chain sequence. A J-beta primer mix and a sample-barcoded 5' primer were used in a second PCR of roughly 6 to 11 cycles. TCRdb redid the calling of the 5' RACE reads with MiXCR, one entry per CDR3 protein. The sample consists of over a million distinct CDR3 sequences, over 35% of them appearing once. Germline V gives CDR1 KGHDR, CDR2 SFDVKD. The CDR3 contains 13 residues. With 6 bases removed from V and 1 base from J, the gap between germline ends came to 5 bases. The data are from a study of blood T cells in healthy people across ages. Specimen: blood. The TCR comes from a woman aged 60-75 years in good health. The V gene is TRBV24-1, the J gene TRBJ2-2, with a tentative D call TRBD1 (5 bases). The DNA for the CDR3 is TGTGCCACCAGTAGGGGGAACACCGGGGAGCTGTTTTTT. This sequence encodes CATSRGNTGELFF.